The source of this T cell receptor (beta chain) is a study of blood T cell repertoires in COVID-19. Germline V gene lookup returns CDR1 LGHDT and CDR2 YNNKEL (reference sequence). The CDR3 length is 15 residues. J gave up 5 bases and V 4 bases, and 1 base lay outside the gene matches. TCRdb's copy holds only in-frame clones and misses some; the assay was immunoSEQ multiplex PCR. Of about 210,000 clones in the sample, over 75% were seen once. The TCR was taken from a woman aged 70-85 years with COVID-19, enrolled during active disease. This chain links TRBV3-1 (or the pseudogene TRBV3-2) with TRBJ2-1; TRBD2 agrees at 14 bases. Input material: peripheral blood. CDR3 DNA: TGTGCCAGCAGCCCGGGACTAGCGGGAGACAATGAGCAGTTCTTC. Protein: CASSPGLAGDNEQFF.